This record concerns one TCR beta chain sequence. Its antigen is still unknown. CDR1 LGHNA and CDR2 YNFKEQ come from the germline V gene. The CDR3 is made up of 13 amino acids. With 1 base removed from V and 4 bases from J, the gap between germline ends came to 5 bases. The sample belongs to a study of T cell responses to AZD1222 COVID-19 vaccine. At the level of the study: Doses given second, at about 4 or about 12 weeks, were pooled.

Points from the study as a whole: Donors were chiefly white British, with a greater number of females, and clonal diversity was perhaps underestimated. Spike-specific TCR breadth and depth went up after people got two AZD1222 doses.

Measured with immunoSEQ multiplex PCR; TCRdb has only the in-frame clones, and not every one. This sample carries some 100,000 clones, roughly 91% of them seen once, and the ten largest clones take roughly 17%. The J gene is TRBJ2-1, the V gene TRBV4-2; no reliable D call. Specimen: peripheral blood, collected on day 0 of AZD1222 vaccination. The receptor was derived from an adult in good health. The CDR3 protein is CASSQGLYNEQFF. The CDR3 DNA reads as TGTGCCAGCAGCCAAGGACTGTACAATGAGCAGTTCTTC.